This T cell receptor (beta chain) was identified in a study of blood T cell repertoires in COVID-19. CDR1 MDHEN and CDR2 SYDVKM come from the germline V gene. V was pared by 3 bases and J by 6 bases, with 3 bases between. The CDR3 has 11 residues. Sequencing was performed with immunoSEQ multiplex PCR; in TCRdb, only in-frame clones are kept and a portion is missing. The sample lists about 190,000 clones, less than 90% occurring once. The sequenced sample was peripheral blood. The TCR comes from a man aged 30-40 years with acute or convalescent COVID-19. The gene calls are TRBV28 and TRBJ2-1, with D hard to call. Here the CDR3 reads CASSFINEQFF. In DNA, the CDR3 is TGTGCCAGCAGTTTCATCAATGAGCAGTTCTTC.